The 20 T cell receptor beta chains listed next were all sequenced from one sample in a study of identical twins (TCRdb year 2016). The library was prepared using 5' RACE. This sample was sequenced with an Illumina HiSeq 2000. In TCRdb, the public reads were trimmed at Q25 with fastp and aligned with MiXCR, with productive beta chains retained. Rows merge per CDR3 protein into single entries with the most common DNA and genes. The sample contains 1.5 million to 2 million distinct CDR3 sequences, about 30% of them found a single time. The ten largest clonotypes hold around 0.25% of the sample. The sample consisted of cord blood. All receptors derive from a newborn girl in good health.

CDR3 DNA sequence: TGTGCCAGCAGCTCATGGACAGGGAAGGCCCTTTATGGCTACACCTTC. It is translated as CASSSWTGKALYGYTF. The chain has TRBV7-9 and TRBJ1-2, with 8 bases aligning to TRBD1. The germline V gene has CDR1 SEHNR and CDR2 FQNEAQ (reference sequence). This CDR3 spans 16 amino acids. V lost 4 bases and J lost 5; bases outside the gene matches: 12.

This clonotype appeared a few times. The CDR3 sequence is CASSSGGLGETQYF. The CDR3 DNA is TGTGCCAGCAGCTCCGGGGGACTAGGGGAGACCCAGTACTTC. This chain joins TRBV5-4 and TRBJ2-5; 8 bases are a match to TRBD2. Trimming removed 3 bases from V and 5 bases from J; junction bases left unmatched: 6. Looked up from germline, CDR1 is SGHNT and CDR2 is YYREEE (reference sequence). This CDR3 has 14 amino acids.

The genes are TRBV5-5 and TRBJ1-4; unclear D gene. Trimming removed 6 bases at V and 0 bases at J, with 9 bases between. The CDR3 has 14 residues. In germline, CDR1 is SGHKS, CDR2 YYEKEE (reference sequence). CDR3 residues: CASILSPTNEKLFF. In nucleotides, the CDR3 is TGTGCCAGCATCCTCTCTCCAACTAATGAAAAACTGTTTTTT.

The V and J genes are TRBV12-3 or TRBV12-4 and TRBJ2-7; weak D call: TRBD2 (5 bases). The CDR3 spans 14 residues. V lost 2 bases and J 6 bases, leaving 14 bases between the germline ends. The CDR3 region is CASSLHEGTGEQYF. CDR3 DNA sequence: TGTGCCAGCAGTTTACATGAGGGTACGGGCGAGCAGTACTTC.

The table lists this clonotype with many counts. The genes are TRBV4-2 and TRBJ2-5; 9 nucleotides agree with TRBD1. The tail of the sequence fits TRBJ2-7 better, so the J call may be wrong. Germline assignment: CDR1 LGHNA and CDR2 YNFKEQ. The CDR3 consists of 12 residues. This CDR3 reads CASSRQGDEQYF. The CDR3 coding sequence is TGTGCCAGCAGCCGACAGGGGGACGAGCAGTACTTC.

The genes are TRBV7-9 and TRBJ2-4; perhaps TRBD1 as D (5 bases). The ends were cut back, 5 bases at V and 3 bases at J, with 14 bases in the middle. The V gene's germline CDR1 is SEHNR and CDR2 FQNEAQ (reference sequence). This CDR3 comprises 15 residues. This chain's CDR3 is CASSRQGVGKNIQYF. The CDR3 DNA reads TGTGCCAGCAGCCGGCAGGGCGTGGGCAAAAACATTCAGTACTTC.

The rearrangement uses TRBV20-1 and TRBJ2-5; 7 bases map to TRBD2. The CDR3 consists of 17 residues. The V gene end was trimmed by 2 bases and the J gene end by 7 bases; junction bases not matched to a gene: 19. Germline V gives CDR1 DFQATT, CDR2 SNEGSKA (reference sequence). CDR3 DNA sequence: TGCAGTGCTAGATTCGAGCTGCGCGGGAGAGTTGGAGGGACCCAGTACTTC. This encodes CSARFELRGRVGGTQYF.

The sample holds many counts of this clonotype. The chain carries TRBV9 and TRBJ2-3; D is unclear. The CDR3 is made up of 14 amino acids. Deletions cut 3 bases from V and 0 bases from J, with 8 bases between. CDR1 SGDLS and CDR2 YYNGEE come from the germline V gene. CDR3 sequence reads: CASSADWSTDTQYF. For the CDR3, the DNA is TGTGCCAGCAGCGCCGACTGGAGCACAGATACGCAGTATTTT.

The CDR3 DNA follows: TGCAGTGATGGGACAGGGAACGTTAGGGAGGGCTACACCTTC. This codes for CSDGTGNVREGYTF. The J gene is TRBJ1-2, the V gene TRBV20-1; TRBD1 agrees at 9 bases. Trimming at V came to 7 bases and at J to 8 bases, leaving 14 bases not matched to a gene. Germline CDR1 reads DFQATT; CDR2 reads SNEGSKA (reference sequence). There are 14 residues in the CDR3.

This clonotype was picked up a small number of times. The J gene is TRBJ1-4, the V gene TRBV12-3 or TRBV12-4, with D perhaps matching TRBD1 (5 bases). V was clipped by 6 bases and J by 3 bases, with 26 bases between them. This CDR3 has 19 residues. CDR3 in amino acids: CASRRRGWDPRGSNEKLFF. CDR3 DNA sequence: TGTGCCAGCAGACGGCGTGGGTGGGACCCCCGAGGGTCTAATGAAAAACTGTTTTTT.

The chain joins TRBV12-3 or TRBV12-4 to TRBJ2-7; D unclear. V lost 2 bases, J lost 10 bases, and 12 bases lay in between. There are 12 residues in the CDR3. This CDR3 reads CASSLLEVPQYF. The CDR3 DNA reads as TGTGCCAGCAGTTTACTAGAGGTTCCTCAGTACTTC.

The J gene is TRBJ2-1, the V gene TRBV28, with 9 bases matching TRBD2. J lost 4 bases, V lost 10 bases, and 11 bases had no gene match. This CDR3 is 15 amino acids long. Germline-derived CDR1 and CDR2 are MDHEN and SYDVKM. CDR3 amino acids: CATRGSGSGYNEQFF. The DNA for the CDR3 is TGTGCCACCAGAGGTAGCGGGAGTGGGTACAATGAGCAGTTCTTC.

This clonotype appeared many times. This rearrangement joins TRBV10-3 to TRBJ2-5, with D maybe TRBD1 (5 bases). CDR3 size: 13 residues. Germline loops: CDR1 ENHRY, CDR2 SYGVKD. Trimming cost V 11 bases and J 1 base, with 14 bases left between them. CDR3 loop: CAARLGLQETQYF. The CDR3 DNA reads TGTGCCGCACGATTGGGGCTCCAAGAGACCCAGTACTTC.

Only a few counts were recorded for this clonotype. The chain employs TRBV18 and TRBJ2-7, with 7 bases aligning to TRBD2. The J call is doubtful: the DNA matches TRBJ2-5 better. This CDR3 contains 15 residues. Germline V CDR1 and CDR2: KGHSH, LQKENI. CDR3 sequence reads: CASSPISGKVETQYF. The CDR3 DNA follows: TGTGCCAGCTCACCAATCAGCGGGAAAGTGGAGACCCAGTACTTC.

The CDR3 spells CASSLKFRTPNTDTQYF. Written as DNA, the CDR3 is TGTGCCAGCAGCTTAAAATTCCGGACCCCGAACACAGATACGCAGTATTTT. The chain employs TRBV7-6 and TRBJ2-3; D is ambiguous. The CDR3 contains 17 residues. Germline V gives CDR1 SGHVS, CDR2 FNYEAQ. V was pared by 2 bases and J by 2 bases, with 17 bases between.

The V and J genes are TRBV19 and TRBJ2-3; 8 bases map to TRBD1. The germline CDR1 and CDR2 sequences are LNHDA and SQIVND (reference sequence). V lost 3 bases to trimming and J lost 6 bases; unmatched junction nucleotides: 8. The CDR3 has 15 amino acids. CDR3 region: CASSIAQGVSDTQYF. CDR3 DNA sequence: TGTGCCAGTAGTATTGCACAGGGGGTATCGGATACGCAGTATTTT.

With respect to this clonotype: A much bigger clone sits one base away, suggesting this may be a read error. The V and J genes are TRBV7-2 and TRBJ2-7; D is undetermined. Trimming stripped 2 bases from V and 4 bases from J, with 6 bases between. Germline V lookup: CDR1 SGHTA, CDR2 FQGNSA. The CDR3 is 12 residues long. The CDR3 coding sequence is TGTGCCAGCAGCTTAATCTGGTACGAGCAGTACTTC. It is translated as CASSLIWYEQYF.

The chain combines TRBV4-1 with TRBJ1-5; 7 bases are shared with TRBD1. This CDR3 spans 17 amino acids. Germline CDR1 MGHRA, CDR2 YSYEKL. After removal of 4 bases from V and 0 bases from J, the junction contained 9 bases not matched to a gene. The CDR3 nucleotides are TGCGCCAGCAGCCGCGGCCCTGGGACAGATAGCAATCAGCCCCAGCATTTT. It encodes CASSRGPGTDSNQPQHF.

The rearrangement links TRBV28 to TRBJ2-3; TRBD1 matches at 8 bases. Germline CDR1 MDHEN, CDR2 SYDVKM. V lost 1 base, J lost 2 bases, and 11 bases stayed unmatched. This CDR3 spans 18 amino acids. The DNA of the CDR3 is TGTGCCAGCAGTTTATATGCCCCGGGGACAGGCTACACAGATACGCAGTATTTT. Translating it yields CASSLYAPGTGYTDTQYF.

In this sample, this clonotype turned up a few times. The V and J genes are TRBV7-8 and TRBJ2-5, with D unresolved. The CDR3 covers 14 residues. Trimming stripped 5 bases from V and 2 bases from J, with 12 bases between. Germline V CDR1 and CDR2: SGHVS, FQNEAQ. CDR3 amino acids: CASSEFAAQETQYF. CDR3 in DNA: TGTGCCAGCAGCGAATTTGCGGCTCAAGAGACCCAGTACTTC. Filled out from reference TRBV7-8 and TRBJ2-5, the complete variable domain reads GAGVSQSPRYKVAKRGQDVALRCDPISGHVSLFWYQQALGQGPEFLTYFQNEAQLDKSGLPSDRFFAERPEGSVSTLKIQRTQQEDSAVYLCASSEFAAQETQYFGPGTRLLVL.